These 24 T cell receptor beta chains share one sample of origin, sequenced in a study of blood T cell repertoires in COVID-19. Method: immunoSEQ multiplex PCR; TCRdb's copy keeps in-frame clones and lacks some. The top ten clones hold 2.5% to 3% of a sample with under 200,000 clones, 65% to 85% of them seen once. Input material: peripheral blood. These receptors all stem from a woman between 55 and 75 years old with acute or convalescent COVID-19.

Here the CDR3 DNA reads TGCGCCAGCAGCCTCATCAGGGGAATGAACACTTCTGAAGCTTTCTTT. Its protein product is CASSLIRGMNTSEAFF. The chain couples TRBV4-3 to TRBJ1-1; D is perhaps TRBD1 (6 bases). V was shortened by 4 bases and J by 6 bases, with 21 bases between the two germline ends. The CDR3 loop spans 16 amino acids. Germline V gives CDR1 LGHNA, CDR2 YSLEER.

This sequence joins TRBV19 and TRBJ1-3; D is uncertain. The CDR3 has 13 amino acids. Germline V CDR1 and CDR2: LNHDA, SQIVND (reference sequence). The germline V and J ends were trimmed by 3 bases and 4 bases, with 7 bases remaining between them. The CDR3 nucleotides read TGTGCCAGTAGTATTCAGGTCGGAAACACCATATATTTT. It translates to CASSIQVGNTIYF.

The CDR3 sequence: CASSYGGNQPQHF. CDR3 in DNA: TGTGCCAGCAGTTATGGAGGCAATCAGCCCCAGCATTTT. V gene TRBV6-1 combines with J gene TRBJ1-5, with D unresolved. The germline gives CDR1 MNHNS, CDR2 SASEGT. V lost 5 bases to trimming and J lost 2 bases, with 7 bases between them. The CDR3 totals 13 residues.

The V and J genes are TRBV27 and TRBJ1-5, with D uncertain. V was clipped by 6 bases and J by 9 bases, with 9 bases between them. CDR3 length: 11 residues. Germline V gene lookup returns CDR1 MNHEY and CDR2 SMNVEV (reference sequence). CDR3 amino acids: CASRGRGPQHF. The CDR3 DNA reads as TGTGCCAGCAGGGGTCGAGGGCCCCAGCATTTT.

The CDR3 here is CAWSARQGLNGQPQHF. In DNA form, the CDR3 reads TGTGCCTGGAGTGCACGACAGGGGCTAAACGGCCAGCCCCAGCATTTT. The chain employs TRBV30 and TRBJ1-5, with 8 bases fitting TRBD1. J was trimmed by 7 bases and V by 1 base; bases with no gene match: 12. Germline V gene sequence: CDR1 GTSNPN, CDR2 SVGIG (reference sequence). The CDR3 consists of 16 residues.

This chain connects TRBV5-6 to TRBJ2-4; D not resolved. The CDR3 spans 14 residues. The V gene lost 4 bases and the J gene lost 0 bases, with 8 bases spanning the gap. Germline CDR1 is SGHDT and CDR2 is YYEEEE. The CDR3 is CASSPTVAKNIQYF. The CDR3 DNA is TGTGCCAGCAGCCCCACTGTAGCCAAAAACATTCAGTACTTC.

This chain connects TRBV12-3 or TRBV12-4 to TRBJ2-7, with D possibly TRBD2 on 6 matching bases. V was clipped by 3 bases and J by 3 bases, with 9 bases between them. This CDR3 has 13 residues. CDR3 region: CASSFRDFYEQYF. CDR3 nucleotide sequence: TGTGCCAGCAGTTTTCGGGACTTCTACGAGCAGTACTTC.

DNA for the CDR3: TGTGCCATCAGTGAACTACGCTATGGCTACACCTTC. This codes for CAISELRYGYTF. V and J are TRBV10-3 and TRBJ1-2; D unclear. The CDR3 is 12 amino acids. The germline gives CDR1 ENHRY, CDR2 SYGVKD. V shed 3 bases and J shed 4 bases, with 6 bases lying between them.

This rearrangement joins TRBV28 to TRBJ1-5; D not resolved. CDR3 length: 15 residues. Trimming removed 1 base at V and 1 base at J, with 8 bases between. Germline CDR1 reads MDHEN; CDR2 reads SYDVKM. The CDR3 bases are TGTGCCAGCAGTTTATCAGGTGGCAGCAATCAGCCCCAGCATTTT. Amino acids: CASSLSGGSNQPQHF.

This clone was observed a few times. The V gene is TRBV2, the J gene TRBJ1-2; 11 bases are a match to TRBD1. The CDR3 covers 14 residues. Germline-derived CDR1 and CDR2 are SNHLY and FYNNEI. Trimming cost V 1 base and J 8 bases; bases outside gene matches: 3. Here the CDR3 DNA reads TGTGCCAGCAGTGAAGGGGGACAGGGGGGCGGCTACACCTTC. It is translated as CASSEGGQGGGYTF.

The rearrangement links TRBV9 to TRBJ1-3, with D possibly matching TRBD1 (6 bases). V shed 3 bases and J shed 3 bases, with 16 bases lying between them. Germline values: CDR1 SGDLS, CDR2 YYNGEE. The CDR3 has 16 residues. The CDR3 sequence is CASSAQTGVVGNTIYF. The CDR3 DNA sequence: TGTGCCAGCAGCGCTCAGACAGGAGTTGTTGGAAACACCATATATTTT.

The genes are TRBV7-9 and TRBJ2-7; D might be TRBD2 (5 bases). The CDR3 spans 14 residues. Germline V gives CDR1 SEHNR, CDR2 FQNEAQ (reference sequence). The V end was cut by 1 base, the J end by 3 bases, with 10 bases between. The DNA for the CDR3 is TGTGCCAGCAGCTTAGGGACTCAGAGCTACGAGCAGTACTTC. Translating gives CASSLGTQSYEQYF.

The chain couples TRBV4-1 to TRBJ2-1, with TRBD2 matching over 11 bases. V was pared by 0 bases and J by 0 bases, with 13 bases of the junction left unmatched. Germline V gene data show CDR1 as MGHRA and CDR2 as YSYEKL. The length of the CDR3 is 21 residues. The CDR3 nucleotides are TGCGCCAGCAGCCAAGAGGACCCCACTAGCGGGGGCCCAAGCTCCTACAATGAGCAGTTCTTC. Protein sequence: CASSQEDPTSGGPSSYNEQFF.

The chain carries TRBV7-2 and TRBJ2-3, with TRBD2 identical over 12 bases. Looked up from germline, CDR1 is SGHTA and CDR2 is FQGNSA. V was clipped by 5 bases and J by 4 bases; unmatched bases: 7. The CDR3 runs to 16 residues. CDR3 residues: CASSVSSGGGPDTQYF. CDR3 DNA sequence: TGTGCCAGCAGCGTCTCTAGCGGGGGGGGTCCAGATACGCAGTATTTT.

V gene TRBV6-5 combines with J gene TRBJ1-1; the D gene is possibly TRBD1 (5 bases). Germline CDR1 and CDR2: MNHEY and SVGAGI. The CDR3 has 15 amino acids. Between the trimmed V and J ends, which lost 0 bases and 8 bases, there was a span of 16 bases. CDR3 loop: CASSYSITPRGEAFF. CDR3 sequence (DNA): TGTGCCAGCAGTTACTCGATAACCCCAAGGGGCGAAGCTTTCTTT.

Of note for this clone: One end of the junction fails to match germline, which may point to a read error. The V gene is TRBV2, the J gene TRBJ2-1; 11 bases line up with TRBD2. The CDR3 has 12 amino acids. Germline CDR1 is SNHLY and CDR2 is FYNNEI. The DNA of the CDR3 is TGTGCCAGCAGTGCTAGCGGGGGGACTTTCATCTTC. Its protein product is CASSASGGTFIF.

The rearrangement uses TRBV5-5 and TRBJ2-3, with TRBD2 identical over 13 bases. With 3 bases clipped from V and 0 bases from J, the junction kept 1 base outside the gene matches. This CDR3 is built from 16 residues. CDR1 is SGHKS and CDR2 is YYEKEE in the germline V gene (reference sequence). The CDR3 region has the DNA TGTGCCAGCAGCTCGGGACTAGCGGGGAGCACAGATACGCAGTATTTT. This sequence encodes CASSSGLAGSTDTQYF.

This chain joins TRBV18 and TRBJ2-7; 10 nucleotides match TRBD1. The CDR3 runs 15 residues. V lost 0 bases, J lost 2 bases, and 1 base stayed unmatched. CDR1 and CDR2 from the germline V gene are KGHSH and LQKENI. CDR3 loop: CASSPPGQGTYEQYF. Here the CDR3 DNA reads TGTGCCAGCTCACCACCGGGACAGGGGACCTACGAGCAGTACTTC.

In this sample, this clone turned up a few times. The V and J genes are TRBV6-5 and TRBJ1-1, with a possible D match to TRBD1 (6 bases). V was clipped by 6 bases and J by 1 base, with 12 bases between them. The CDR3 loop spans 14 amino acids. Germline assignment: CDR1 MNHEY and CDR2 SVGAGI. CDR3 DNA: TGTGCCAGCAGAAGACAGGAGAGGAACACTGAAGCTTTCTTT. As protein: CASRRQERNTEAFF.

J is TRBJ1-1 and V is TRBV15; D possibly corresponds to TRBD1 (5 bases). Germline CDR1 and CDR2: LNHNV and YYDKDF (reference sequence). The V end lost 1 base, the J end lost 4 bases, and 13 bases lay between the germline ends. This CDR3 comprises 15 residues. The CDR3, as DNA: TGTGCCACCAGCAGAGGTGCAGCAAGGGGCACTGAAGCTTTCTTT. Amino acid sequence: CATSRGAARGTEAFF.

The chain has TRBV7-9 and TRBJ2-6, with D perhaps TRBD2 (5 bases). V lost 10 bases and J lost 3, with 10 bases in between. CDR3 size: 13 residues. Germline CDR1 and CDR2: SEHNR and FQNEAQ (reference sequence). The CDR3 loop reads CATGINGANVLTF. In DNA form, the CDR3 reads TGTGCCACCGGGATTAATGGGGCCAACGTCCTGACTTTC. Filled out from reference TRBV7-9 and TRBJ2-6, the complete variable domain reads DTGVSQNPRHKITKRGQNVTFRCDPISEHNRLYWYRQTLGQGPEFLTYFQNEAQLEKSRLLSDRFSAERPKGSFSTLEIQRTEQGDSAMYLCATGINGANVLTFGAGSRLTVL.

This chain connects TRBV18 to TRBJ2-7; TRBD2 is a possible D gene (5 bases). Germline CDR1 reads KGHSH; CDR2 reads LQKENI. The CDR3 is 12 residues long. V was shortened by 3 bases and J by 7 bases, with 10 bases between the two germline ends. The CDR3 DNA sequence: TGTGCCAGCTCACCCCCGGGGTGGGAGCAGTACTTC. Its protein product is CASSPPGWEQYF.

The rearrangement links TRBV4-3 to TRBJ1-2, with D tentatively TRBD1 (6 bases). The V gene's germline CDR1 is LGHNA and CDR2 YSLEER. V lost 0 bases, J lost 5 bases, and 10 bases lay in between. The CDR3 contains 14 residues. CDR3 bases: TGCGCCAGCAGCCAAGATCAGGGGTTATATGGCTACACCTTC. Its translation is CASSQDQGLYGYTF.

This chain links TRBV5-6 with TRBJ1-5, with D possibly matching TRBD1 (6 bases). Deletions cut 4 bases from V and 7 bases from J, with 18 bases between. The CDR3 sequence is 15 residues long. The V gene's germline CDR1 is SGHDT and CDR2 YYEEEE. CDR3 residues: CASSRRGSQRQPQHF. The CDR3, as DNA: TGTGCCAGCAGCCGAAGGGGGAGCCAAAGACAGCCCCAGCATTTT.